The TCR beta chain described here comes from a study of identical twins. Findings and limits, study-wide: A partial confounding effect on zero-insertion analyses could come from invariant MAIT and iNKT cells.

Template switching, a step in the protocol, added a universal primer site, and cDNA carried unique molecular identifiers. TCRdb ran MiXCR on the 5' RACE reads and lists one entry per CDR3 protein. This table has 250,000 or so distinct CDR3 sequences, about 7.3% appearing once. The V end was cut by 2 bases, the J end by 0 bases, with 10 bases between. This CDR3 is 15 amino acids long. The table lists this clonotype with a few counts. The target antigen is unknown. The data were also submitted as part of a second study, on yellow fever vaccine responses in identical twins.

The sequence derives from a woman in her late teens or twenties in good health. J is TRBJ1-1 and V is TRBV12-3 or TRBV12-4, with D perhaps matching TRBD1 (5 bases). The sequenced sample consisted of memory (CD45RO+) T cells sorted from blood. CDR3 coding DNA: TGTGCCAGCAGTTTAAGGGTCAGGGTGAACACTGAAGCTTTCTTT. Amino acid sequence: CASSLRVRVNTEAFF.